Each of the 9 T cell receptor beta chains below was sequenced from the same sample in a study of T cell changes during pregnancy in multiple sclerosis. Libraries were prepared by immunoSEQ multiplex PCR; TCRdb keeps only in-frame clonotypes and omits some of them. This sample has over 80,000 clones, with about nine tenths found just once. Sequencing used peripheral blood, obtained in the second trimester of pregnancy. The receptors were sampled from a female donor in good health, enrolled as a control in a pregnancy study.

V gene TRBV9 combines with J gene TRBJ2-7, with TRBD2 matching 7 bases. V shed 3 bases, J shed 4 bases, and the junction held 4 bases outside the gene matches. Germline V gene sequence: CDR1 SGDLS, CDR2 YYNGEE. The CDR3 totals 13 residues. The CDR3 sequence: CASSASGGYEQYF. The CDR3 nucleotides are TGTGCCAGCAGCGCTAGCGGCGGGTACGAGCAGTACTTC.

V usage is TRBV6-5 and J usage is TRBJ2-7; D perhaps matches TRBD1 (6 bases). V lost 6 bases and J lost 3, with 15 bases in between. CDR3 length equals 14 residues. CDR1 and CDR2 (germline): MNHEY, SVGAGI. CDR3 coding DNA: TGTGCCAGCAGCCCTAGAACAGGGTTCTACGAGCAGTACTTC. Protein sequence: CASSPRTGFYEQYF.

The rearrangement uses TRBV18 and TRBJ1-1; 9 nucleotides match TRBD1. Germline CDR1 reads KGHSH; CDR2 reads LQKENI. V shed 6 bases and J 1 base; nucleotides not matched to a gene: 6. The CDR3 spans 15 residues. The CDR3 protein is CASSPRTGANTEAFF. The CDR3 nucleotides are TGTGCCAGCTCCCCCAGGACAGGGGCGAACACTGAAGCTTTCTTT.

This chain links TRBV5-1 with TRBJ2-1; D not certain. Germline values: CDR1 SGHRS, CDR2 YFSETQ. V was trimmed by 2 bases and J by 0 bases, leaving 6 bases between them. This CDR3 comprises 14 residues. The chain's CDR3 is CASSFAPSYNEQFF. CDR3 nucleotides: TGCGCCAGCAGCTTTGCGCCCTCCTACAATGAGCAGTTCTTC.

The chain recombines TRBV18 with TRBJ1-1; 7 bases align to TRBD1. With V trimmed by 3 bases and J by 7 bases, 5 bases remained unmatched. CDR1 and CDR2 (germline): KGHSH, LQKENI. CDR3 size: 13 residues. The CDR3: CASSPGRDSEAFF. The CDR3 DNA reads TGTGCCAGCTCACCGGGGCGGGACAGTGAAGCTTTCTTT.

The CDR3 nucleotides read TGTGCCAGCAGTTTACAGATTAGCAATCAGCCCCAGCATTTT. Protein sequence: CASSLQISNQPQHF. J is TRBJ1-5 and V is TRBV28; the D is unclear. In germline, CDR1 is MDHEN, CDR2 SYDVKM. The CDR3 consists of 14 residues. Trimming took 2 bases from V and 0 from J, leaving 5 bases between them. Combining the CDR3 with reference TRBV28 and TRBJ1-5 gives the whole variable domain DVKVTQSSRYLVKRTGEKVFLECVQDMDHENMFWYRQDPGLGLRLIYFSYDVKMKEKGDIPEGYSVSREKKERFSLILESASTNQTSMYLCASSLQISNQPQHFGDGTRLSIL.

The V gene is TRBV19, the J gene TRBJ1-6, with D tentatively TRBD1 (6 bases). V was pared by 4 bases and J by 0 bases, with 10 bases between. Germline CDR1 and CDR2: LNHDA and SQIVND (reference sequence). CDR3 length: 16 amino acids. The CDR3 DNA is TGTGCCAGTAGTACAGGACAGAGCTCCTATAATTCACCCCTCCACTTT. Encoded protein: CASSTGQSSYNSPLHF.

CDR3 DNA sequence: TGTGCCAGCAGTTCCCCCGGGGGGGCGAACACTGAAGCTTTCTTT. It specifies CASSSPGGANTEAFF. The gene calls are TRBV28 and TRBJ1-1; TRBD1 is a possible D gene (6 bases). This CDR3 spans 15 amino acids. The V gene lost 4 bases and the J gene lost 1 base, with 13 bases spanning the gap. From germline, CDR1 is MDHEN and CDR2 SYDVKM.

The chain links TRBV5-6 to TRBJ2-3; D ambiguous. Per germline, CDR1 SGHDT and CDR2 YYEEEE. This CDR3 spans 14 amino acids. With 2 bases removed from V and 3 bases from J, the gap between germline ends came to 10 bases. Here the CDR3 DNA reads TGTGCCAGCAGCTTCCTAGATCGGACAGATACGCAGTATTTT. It translates to CASSFLDRTDTQYF.